This note documents a single TCR beta chain sequence. Its antigen remains unidentified. The sample belongs to a study of T-cell reconstitution after alpha-beta-depleted transplantation in children. General study findings and limits: High day-60 TCRbeta diversity in some patients came from surviving recipient T cells and thymic progenitors. It was newly produced T cells that mostly accounted for T-cell counts and diversity one year after transplant. Reportedly, only several hundred clones from non-depleted graft cells drove alpha-beta T-cell counts at about two months.

Trimming stripped 2 bases from V and 6 bases from J, with 11 bases between. This CDR3 is built from 14 residues. Germline CDR1 MNHEY, CDR2 SMNVEV (reference sequence). Unique molecular identifiers were used to barcode this TCRbeta library. Each CDR3 protein gets one entry after TCRdb re-called the PCR reads with MiXCR. In the table there are fewer than 550,000 distinct CDR3 sequences, over 9.5% of which are singletons. J is TRBJ2-4 and V is TRBV27; tentative D call: TRBD2 (5 bases). This specimen was PBMCs, mostly from graft donor cells, taken 180 days after TCRalphabeta/CD19-depleted stem cell transplant. The clonotype comes from a female patient between 2 and 15 years old who had a stem cell transplant for aplastic anemia, so the T cells may come from the graft donor. The CDR3 sequence is CASSLTRRANIQYF. CDR3 nucleotides: TGTGCCAGCAGTTTAACCCGGCGGGCAAACATTCAGTACTTC.